The clone carrying this T cell receptor beta chain came up once. Its target is unknown. This record belongs to a study of T cells in Graves' hyperthyroidism and ophthalmopathy. There are 13 residues in the CDR3. J gave up 6 bases and V 5 bases, and 2 bases lay outside the gene matches. Germline CDR1 MDHEN, CDR2 SYDVKM. Regions amplified from RNA transcripts were the TCR beta CDR3 regions. The HTBI primer set was used in a first-round RT-PCR of the TCR CDR3. TCRdb re-analysed the multiplex PCR reads in MiXCR, keeping a single row per CDR3 protein. The sample shows more than 600,000 distinct CDR3 sequences, around 17% of them seen only once. General observations from the study: Most thyroid clonotypes that were expanded above 0.001 also turned up in blood.

Uncontrolled infection, other autoimmune disease, pregnancy or lactation excluded patients. In making diagnoses, clinical symptoms, serum thyroxine and TRAb, thyroid ultrasound and orbital computed tomography were all used. From approximately 9.3 ml of fresh peripheral blood, PBMCs were isolated. The clonotype originates from a man aged 18 to 29 with Graves' hyperthyroidism. The V and J genes are TRBV28 and TRBJ2-2; TRBD2 matches 8 bases. The sequencing input was blood. The CDR3 nucleotides are TGTGCCAGCAGTAGGGGACTAGCCGGGGAGCTGTTTTTT. This gives the protein CASSRGLAGELFF.